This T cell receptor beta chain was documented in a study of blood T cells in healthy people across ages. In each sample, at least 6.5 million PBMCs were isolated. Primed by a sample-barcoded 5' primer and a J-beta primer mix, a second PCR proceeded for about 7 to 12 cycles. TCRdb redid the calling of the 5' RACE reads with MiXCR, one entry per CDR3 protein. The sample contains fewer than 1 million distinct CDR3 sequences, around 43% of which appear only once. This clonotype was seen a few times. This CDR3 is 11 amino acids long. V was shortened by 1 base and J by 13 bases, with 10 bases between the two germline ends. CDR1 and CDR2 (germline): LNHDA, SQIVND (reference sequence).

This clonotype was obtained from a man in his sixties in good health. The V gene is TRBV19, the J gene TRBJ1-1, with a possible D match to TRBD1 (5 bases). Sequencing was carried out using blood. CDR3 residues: CASSIGQSDFF. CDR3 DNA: TGTGCCAGTAGTATAGGACAGTCTGATTTCTTT.